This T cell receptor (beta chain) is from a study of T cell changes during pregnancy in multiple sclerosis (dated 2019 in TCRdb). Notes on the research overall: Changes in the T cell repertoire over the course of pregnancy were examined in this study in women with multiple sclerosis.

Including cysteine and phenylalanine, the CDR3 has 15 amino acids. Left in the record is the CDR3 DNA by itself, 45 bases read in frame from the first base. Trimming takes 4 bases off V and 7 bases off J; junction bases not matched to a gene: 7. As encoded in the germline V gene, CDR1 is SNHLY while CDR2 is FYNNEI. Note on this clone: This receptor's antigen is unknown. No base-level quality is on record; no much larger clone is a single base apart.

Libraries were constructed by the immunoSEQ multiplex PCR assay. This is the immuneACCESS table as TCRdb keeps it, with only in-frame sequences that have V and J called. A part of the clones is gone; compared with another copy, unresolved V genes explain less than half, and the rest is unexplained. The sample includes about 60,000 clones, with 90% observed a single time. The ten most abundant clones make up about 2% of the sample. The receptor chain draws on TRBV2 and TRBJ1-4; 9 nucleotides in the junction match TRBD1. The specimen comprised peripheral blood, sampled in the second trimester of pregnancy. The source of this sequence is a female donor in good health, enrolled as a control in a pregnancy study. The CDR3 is CASSVRTGESEKLFF. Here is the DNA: TGTGCCAGCAGTGTAAGGACAGGGGAAAGTGAAAAACTGTTTTTT.